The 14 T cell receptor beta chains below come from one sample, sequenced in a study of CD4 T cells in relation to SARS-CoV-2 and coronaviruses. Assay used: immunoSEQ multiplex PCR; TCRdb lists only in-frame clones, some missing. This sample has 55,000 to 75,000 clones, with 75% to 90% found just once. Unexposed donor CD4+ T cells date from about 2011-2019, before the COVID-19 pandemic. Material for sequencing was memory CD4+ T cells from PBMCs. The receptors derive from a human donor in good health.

The chain's CDR3 is CASSEGIDSPLHF. For the CDR3, the DNA is TGTGCCAGCAGTGAGGGGATTGATTCACCCCTCCACTTT. The chain links TRBV6-1 to TRBJ1-6; D gene uncertain. V was cut by 3 bases and J by 8 bases, with 8 bases left in between. Per germline, CDR1 MNHNS and CDR2 SASEGT. CDR3 length: 13 amino acids.

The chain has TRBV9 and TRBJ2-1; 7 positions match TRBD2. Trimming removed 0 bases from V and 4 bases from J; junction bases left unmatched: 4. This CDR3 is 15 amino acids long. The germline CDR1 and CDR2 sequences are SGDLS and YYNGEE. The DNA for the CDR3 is TGTGCCAGCAGCGTAGACCCTAGCGGATACAATGAGCAGTTCTTC. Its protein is CASSVDPSGYNEQFF.

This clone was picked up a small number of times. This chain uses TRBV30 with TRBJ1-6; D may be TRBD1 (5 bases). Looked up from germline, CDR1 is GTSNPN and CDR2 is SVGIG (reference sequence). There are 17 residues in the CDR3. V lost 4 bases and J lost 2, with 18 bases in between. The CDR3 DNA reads TGTGCCTGGAAGCCGCAGGGAGACTGGACCTATAATTCACCCCTCCACTTT. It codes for CAWKPQGDWTYNSPLHF. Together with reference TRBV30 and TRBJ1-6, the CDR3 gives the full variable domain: SQTIHQWPATLVQPVGSPLSLECTVEGTSNPNLYWYRQAAGRGLQLLFYSVGIGQISSEVPQNLSASRPQDRQFILSSKKLLLSDSGFYLCAWKPQGDWTYNSPLHFGNGTRLTVT.

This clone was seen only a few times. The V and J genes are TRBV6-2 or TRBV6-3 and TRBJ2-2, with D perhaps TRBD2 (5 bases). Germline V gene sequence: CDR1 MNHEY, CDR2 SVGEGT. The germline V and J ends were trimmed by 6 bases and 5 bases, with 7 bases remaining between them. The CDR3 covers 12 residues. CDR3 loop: CASSERTGELFF. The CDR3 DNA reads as TGTGCCAGCAGCGAGCGGACCGGGGAGCTGTTTTTT.

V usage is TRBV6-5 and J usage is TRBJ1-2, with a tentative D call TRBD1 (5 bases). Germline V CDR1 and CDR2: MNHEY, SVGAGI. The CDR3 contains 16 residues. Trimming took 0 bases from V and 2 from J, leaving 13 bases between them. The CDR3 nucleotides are TGTGCCAGCAGTTACTCTTCCGGGACCCAGAACTATGGCTACACCTTC. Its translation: CASSYSSGTQNYGYTF.

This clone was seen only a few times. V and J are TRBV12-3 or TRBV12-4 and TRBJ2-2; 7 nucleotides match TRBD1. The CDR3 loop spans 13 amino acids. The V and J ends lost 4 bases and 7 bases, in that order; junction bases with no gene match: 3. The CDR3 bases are TGTGCCAGCAGTTCCACAGGGGACGGGGAGCTGTTTTTT. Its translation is CASSSTGDGELFF.

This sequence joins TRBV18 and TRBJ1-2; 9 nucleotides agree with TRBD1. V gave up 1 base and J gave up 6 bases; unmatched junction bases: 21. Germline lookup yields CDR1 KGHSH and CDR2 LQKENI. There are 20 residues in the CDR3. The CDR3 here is CASSPRFPTGGEEGVHGYTF. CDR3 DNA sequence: TGTGCCAGCTCACCACGATTCCCCACAGGGGGCGAGGAAGGAGTTCATGGCTACACCTTC.

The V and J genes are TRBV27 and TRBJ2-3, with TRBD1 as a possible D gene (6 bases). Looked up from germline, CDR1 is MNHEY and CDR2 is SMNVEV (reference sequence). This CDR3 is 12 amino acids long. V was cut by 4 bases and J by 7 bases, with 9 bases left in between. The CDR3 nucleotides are TGTGCCAGCAGTTCACAGGGAAATACGCAGTATTTT. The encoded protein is CASSSQGNTQYF.

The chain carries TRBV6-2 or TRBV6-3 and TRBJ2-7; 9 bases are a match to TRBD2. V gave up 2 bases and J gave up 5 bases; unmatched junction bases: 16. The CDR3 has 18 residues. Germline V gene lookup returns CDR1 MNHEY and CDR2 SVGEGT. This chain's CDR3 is CASSYQRYRERGDNEQYF. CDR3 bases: TGTGCCAGCAGTTACCAGCGGTATCGGGAGCGGGGGGACAACGAGCAGTACTTC.

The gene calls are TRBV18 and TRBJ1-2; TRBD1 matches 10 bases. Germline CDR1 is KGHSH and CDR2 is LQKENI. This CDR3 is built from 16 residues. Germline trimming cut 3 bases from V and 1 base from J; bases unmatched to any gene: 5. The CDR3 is CASSPARTGGNYGYTF. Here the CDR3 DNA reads TGTGCCAGCTCACCGGCCCGGACAGGGGGTAACTATGGCTACACCTTC.

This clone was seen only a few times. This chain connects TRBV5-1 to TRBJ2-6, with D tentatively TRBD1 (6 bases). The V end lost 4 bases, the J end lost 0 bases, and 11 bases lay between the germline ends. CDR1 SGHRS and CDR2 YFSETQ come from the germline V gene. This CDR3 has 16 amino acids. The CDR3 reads CASSARGSSGANVLTF. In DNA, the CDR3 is TGCGCCAGCAGCGCCAGGGGCAGCTCTGGGGCCAACGTCCTGACTTTC.

The CDR3 region has the DNA TGTGCCAGCAGCTTAGACAACTATGGCTACACCTTC. Translated, it gives CASSLDNYGYTF. V and J are TRBV7-9 and TRBJ1-2; D is uncertain. The CDR3 loop spans 12 amino acids. Trimming shortened V by 1 base and J by 2 bases, and 2 bases separated the two germline ends. Germline V lookup: CDR1 SEHNR, CDR2 FQNEAQ (reference sequence).

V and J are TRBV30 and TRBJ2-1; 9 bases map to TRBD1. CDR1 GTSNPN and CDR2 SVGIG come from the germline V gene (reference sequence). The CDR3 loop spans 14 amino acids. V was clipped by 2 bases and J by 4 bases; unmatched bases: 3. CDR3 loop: CAWSYGTGYNEQFF. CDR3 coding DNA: TGTGCCTGGAGTTATGGGACAGGGTACAATGAGCAGTTCTTC.

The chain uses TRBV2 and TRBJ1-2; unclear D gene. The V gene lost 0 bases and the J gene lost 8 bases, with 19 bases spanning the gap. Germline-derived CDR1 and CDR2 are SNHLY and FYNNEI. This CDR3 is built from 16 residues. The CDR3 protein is CASSEARGVGSRGYTF. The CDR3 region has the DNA TGTGCCAGCAGTGAAGCTCGTGGTGTGGGGTCGCGCGGCTACACCTTC.